The present T cell receptor beta chain was sequenced within a study of T cell responses to AZD1222 COVID-19 vaccine. Study in general: Whether given at about 4 or about 12 weeks, second doses were pooled. The study, taken as a whole, reports: It was only a handful of AZD1222 recipients who were seropositive at baseline. Along spike, vaccine-associated CD4 TCRs were found throughout, with dominance at 160-218 and 743-854.

With respect to this clone: Its specificity is unknown.

Data came from immunoSEQ multiplex PCR; TCRdb stores just in-frame clones and leaves some out. The table has approximately 71,000 clones, roughly 86% seen once. This specimen was peripheral blood, taken on day 0 of AZD1222 vaccination. The source is an adult in good health.

CDR3 nucleotide sequence: TGTGCCAGCAGACGAGATGGGACAGGGAGAGGCTACACCTTC. This gives the protein CASRRDGTGRGYTF. The J gene is TRBJ1-2, the V gene TRBV28, with 9 nucleotides matching TRBD1. CDR1 is MDHEN, CDR2 SYDVKM, per germline. This CDR3 has 14 amino acids. V shed 6 bases, J shed 8 bases, and the junction held 10 bases outside the gene matches.